A single sample is the source of the 17 T cell receptor beta chains below, sequenced in a study of naive and memory T cell subsets. Both TRBC1 and TRBC2 were covered by a beta constant-region primer of two equimolar oligonucleotides. The ligated cDNA underwent four PCR rounds using SP2 and nested alpha and beta constant-region primers. Using its own MiXCR run on the UMI-ligation and nested PCR reads, TCRdb lists one record per CDR3 protein. Found here are 130,000 or so distinct CDR3 sequences, roughly 36% of them singletons; the top ten hold about 0.85%. Sequencing was carried out using central memory CD4+ T cells from blood. Receptor source: a human donor in good health.

In this sample, this clonotype turned up a few times. This sequence joins TRBV11-2 and TRBJ2-1; D is unresolved. The V gene's germline CDR1 is SGHAT and CDR2 FQNNGV. CDR3 length equals 12 residues. With 4 bases removed from V and 7 bases from J, the gap between germline ends came to 8 bases. This chain's CDR3 is CASSYHSNEQFF. As DNA, the CDR3 is TGTGCCAGCAGCTACCATAGTAATGAGCAGTTCTTC.

This rearrangement joins TRBV7-6 to TRBJ2-1, with D possibly matching TRBD1 (6 bases). CDR1 is SGHVS and CDR2 is FNYEAQ in the germline V gene. V was clipped by 3 bases and J by 5 bases, with 11 bases between them. This CDR3 has 14 amino acids. CDR3 protein: CASSFFQGHNEQFF. The CDR3 DNA sequence: TGTGCCAGCAGCTTTTTCCAGGGGCACAATGAGCAGTTCTTC.

The V and J genes are TRBV5-1 and TRBJ2-1; D is perhaps TRBD2 (6 bases). V was pared by 4 bases and J by 4 bases, with 12 bases between. From germline, CDR1 is SGHRS and CDR2 YFSETQ. The CDR3 contains 14 residues. Here the CDR3 reads CASSRGTVYNEQFF. The CDR3 bases are TGCGCCAGCAGCCGCGGGACGGTTTACAATGAGCAGTTCTTC.

This clonotype was observed a few times. The gene calls are TRBV2 and TRBJ2-7; D possibly matches TRBD1 or TRBD2 (5 bases each). The V gene lost 4 bases and the J gene lost 0 bases, with 16 bases spanning the gap. The CDR3 has 16 residues. The germline gives CDR1 SNHLY, CDR2 FYNNEI. Written as DNA, the CDR3 is TGTGCCAGCAGTGCGGCCGGGACGCTAACCTCCTACGAGCAGTACTTC. Its protein product is CASSAAGTLTSYEQYF.

The gene calls are TRBV20-1 and TRBJ2-7; D is undetermined. Trimming left V 3 bases short and J 1 base short, with 1 base between. In germline, CDR1 is DFQATT, CDR2 SNEGSKA (reference sequence). CDR3 length: 10 amino acids. The CDR3 coding sequence is TGCAGTGCTAGGTCCTACGAGCAGTACTTC. It is translated as CSARSYEQYF.

This clonotype occurred a few times. The chain uses TRBV24-1 and TRBJ2-1, with D uncertain. The germline gives CDR1 KGHDR, CDR2 SFDVKD. This CDR3 has 13 residues. Trimming took off 10 bases at V and 3 bases at J, with 12 bases between the two ends. CDR3 amino acids: CATSVAGYNEQFF. Written as DNA, the CDR3 is TGTGCCACGTCCGTGGCCGGCTACAATGAGCAGTTCTTC.

This chain uses TRBV7-2 with TRBJ2-1; 10 bases are shared with TRBD1. The J segment lost 6 bases and the V segment lost 1 base, leaving 6 bases of the junction unmatched. CDR3 length equals 16 residues. Germline V gene data show CDR1 as SGHTA and CDR2 as FQGNSA. CDR3 region: CASSLVRGQGPNEQFF. The CDR3 nucleotides read TGTGCCAGCAGCTTAGTTCGGGGACAGGGGCCCAATGAGCAGTTCTTC.

This clonotype was detected only a few times. The chain couples TRBV18 to TRBJ1-2; no clear D. Germline values: CDR1 KGHSH, CDR2 LQKENI. The CDR3 totals 12 residues. V lost 6 bases and J lost 6, with 11 bases in between. CDR3 sequence reads: CASSPTGDGYTF. For the CDR3, the DNA is TGTGCCAGCTCGCCCACGGGCGATGGCTACACCTTC.

This chain uses TRBV12-3 or TRBV12-4 with TRBJ1-5, with no clear D. This CDR3 comprises 13 residues. V lost 6 bases, J lost 3 bases, and 9 bases lay in between. CDR3 DNA: TGTGCCAGCAGCCCTCGGTTCAATCAGCCCCAGCATTTT. The encoded protein is CASSPRFNQPQHF.

This clonotype was seen a few times. The genes are TRBV7-9 and TRBJ1-4; perhaps TRBD1 as D (6 bases). The V gene lost 5 bases and the J gene lost 5 bases, with 12 bases spanning the gap. Germline V gives CDR1 SEHNR, CDR2 FQNEAQ (reference sequence). This CDR3 spans 14 amino acids. CDR3 amino acids: CASSEGHGNEKLFF. For the CDR3, the DNA is TGTGCCAGCAGCGAGGGACACGGGAATGAAAAACTGTTTTTT.

This clonotype was counted at least ten times. The chain carries TRBV28 and TRBJ2-3; D may be TRBD2 (5 bases). CDR3 size: 15 residues. Trimming removed 9 bases from V and 0 bases from J, with 16 bases in between. Germline V gene sequence: CDR1 MDHEN, CDR2 SYDVKM. The CDR3 here is CASREYVTSTDTQYF. The CDR3 coding sequence is TGTGCCAGTAGGGAGTATGTCACTAGCACAGATACGCAGTATTTT.

This chain joins TRBV12-3 or TRBV12-4 and TRBJ1-5; D is ambiguous. Trimming cost V 3 bases and J 3 bases, with 3 bases left between them. The CDR3 spans 12 residues. The CDR3 sequence is CASSLANQPQHF. In nucleotides, the CDR3 is TGTGCCAGCAGTTTGGCCAATCAGCCCCAGCATTTT.

The chain employs TRBV6-6 and TRBJ2-7, with a possible D match to TRBD2 (7 bases). Trimming shortened V by 5 bases and J by 4 bases, and 12 bases separated the two germline ends. Germline values: CDR1 MNHNY, CDR2 SVGAGI (reference sequence). There are 13 residues in the CDR3. This CDR3 reads CASSKGGTYEQYF. CDR3 nucleotides: TGTGCCAGCAGTAAGGGGGGGACGTACGAGCAGTACTTC.

This clonotype was observed at least ten times. The genes are TRBV2 and TRBJ1-5; D may be TRBD1 (6 bases). V lost 6 bases, J lost 1 base, and 13 bases lay in between. The CDR3 has 15 amino acids. Germline lookup yields CDR1 SNHLY and CDR2 FYNNEI. As DNA, the CDR3 is TGTGCCAGCAGCAAAGGGGGTAACAGCAATCAGCCCCAGCATTTT. Encoded protein: CASSKGGNSNQPQHF.

This clonotype was counted only a few times. The CDR3 spells CSARERLTYEQYF. In nucleotides, the CDR3 is TGCAGCGCAAGGGAGCGGTTAACCTACGAGCAGTACTTC. The chain joins TRBV29-1 to TRBJ2-7; TRBD2 is a possible D gene (5 bases). The CDR3 loop spans 13 amino acids. V shed 7 bases and J shed 2 bases, with 15 bases lying between them. The germline V gene encodes CDR1 SQVTM and CDR2 ANQGSEA.

This clonotype was observed at least ten times. The chain links TRBV18 to TRBJ1-4; D ambiguous. CDR1 and CDR2 from the germline V gene are KGHSH and LQKENI. V was pared by 4 bases and J by 5 bases, with 11 bases between. This CDR3 is built from 14 residues. The DNA of the CDR3 is TGTGCCAGCTCACTGAGTTCGTTGAATGAAAAACTGTTTTTT. This sequence encodes CASSLSSLNEKLFF.

The genes are TRBV3-1 and TRBJ2-2; a weak D match, TRBD2 (5 bases). Germline V gene lookup returns CDR1 LGHDT and CDR2 YNNKEL (reference sequence). The CDR3 is made up of 17 amino acids. V lost 2 bases and J lost 1, with 14 bases in between. CDR3: CASSQRFWTQNTGELFF. DNA for the CDR3: TGTGCCAGCAGCCAAAGGTTTTGGACTCAGAACACCGGGGAGCTGTTTTTT.